Listed below are T cell receptor beta chains from one sample, sequenced in a study of regulatory T cells in long-lasting Graves disease. TCRdb analysed the multiplex PCR reads with MiXCR anew, one entry per CDR3 protein. The repertoire has about 440,000 distinct CDR3 sequences, 16% of them found once; the top ten carry approximately 12%. The same data also contributed to another study, on T cells in Graves' hyperthyroidism and ophthalmopathy.

Sample: peripheral blood mononuclear cells (PBMCs), taken at new diagnosis, from a patient treated with antithyroid drugs. The receptors derive from a woman in her thirties with Graves disease. The CDR3 runs from the conserved cysteine through the conserved F or W. Fields, in order: V gene, clone size, J gene, D gene, CDR3 protein, CDR3 DNA. D genes are given only for firm matches. Expanded clones get a size class; other rows say once, few or many, or leave the size out.

v_call: TRBV7-3
clone_size: many
j_call: TRBJ2-5
d_call: .
cdr3_aa: CASSSDYYGETQYF
cdr3_nt: TGTGCCAGCAGCTCGGACTACTACGGGGAGACCCAGTACTTC

v_call: TRBV7-9
clone_size: many
j_call: TRBJ2-7
d_call: TRBD2
cdr3_aa: CASSWTSGSSTYEQYF
cdr3_nt: TGTGCCAGCAGTTGGACTAGCGGGAGTTCTACCTACGAGCAGTACTTC

v_call: TRBV7-9
clone_size: .
j_call: TRBJ1-1
d_call: TRBD1
cdr3_aa: CASGPRTGENTEAFF
cdr3_nt: TGTGCCAGCGGCCCCAGGACAGGAGAGAACACTGAAGCTTTCTTT

v_call: TRBV11-2
clone_size: many
j_call: TRBJ2-3
d_call: .
cdr3_aa: CASSLVLPGTDTQYF
cdr3_nt: TGTGCCAGCAGCTTAGTTTTACCGGGGACAGATACGCAGTATTTT

v_call: TRBV20-1
clone_size: many
j_call: TRBJ2-3
d_call: TRBD2
cdr3_aa: CSAMGLAVLTDTQYF
cdr3_nt: TGCAGTGCTATGGGACTAGCGGTGTTAACAGATACGCAGTATTTT

v_call: TRBV11-2
clone_size: many
j_call: TRBJ2-7
d_call: TRBD2
cdr3_aa: CASSETAGGPFEQYF
cdr3_nt: TGTGCCAGCAGCGAAACGGCGGGAGGGCCGTTCGAGCAGTACTTC

v_call: TRBV28
clone_size: .
j_call: TRBJ2-1
d_call: .
cdr3_aa: CASSFIHEQFF
cdr3_nt: TGTGCCAGCAGTTTCATTCATGAGCAGTTCTTC

v_call: TRBV5-5
clone_size: few
j_call: TRBJ1-3
d_call: .
cdr3_aa: CASSFTGIGNTIYF
cdr3_nt: TGTGCCAGCAGCTTCACTGGGATTGGAAACACCATATATTTT

v_call: TRBV6-1
clone_size: .
j_call: TRBJ2-2
d_call: .
cdr3_aa: CASTRGVSTGELFF
cdr3_nt: TGTGCCAGCACCCGAGGGGTTTCCACCGGGGAGCTGTTTTTT

v_call: TRBV20-1
clone_size: .
j_call: TRBJ1-4
d_call: TRBD1
cdr3_aa: CSAGTGMAEKLFF
cdr3_nt: TGCAGTGCAGGGACAGGGATGGCTGAAAAACTGTTTTTT

v_call: TRBV24-1
clone_size: many
j_call: TRBJ1-1
d_call: TRBD1
cdr3_aa: CATRAGTAVNTEAFF
cdr3_nt: TGTGCCACCAGGGCCGGGACAGCTGTGAACACTGAAGCTTTCTTC

v_call: TRBV5-1
clone_size: few
j_call: TRBJ1-3
d_call: .
cdr3_aa: CASSFQEAPGNTIYF
cdr3_nt: TGCGCCAGCAGCTTCCAAGAGGCACCGGGAAACACCATATATTTT

v_call: TRBV28
clone_size: many
j_call: TRBJ1-5
d_call: .
cdr3_aa: CASSLRVLGQPQHF
cdr3_nt: TGTGCCAGCAGTTTACGAGTTTTGGGTCAGCCCCAGCATTTT

v_call: TRBV7-8
clone_size: few
j_call: TRBJ1-2
d_call: .
cdr3_aa: CASSLARSPNYGYAF
cdr3_nt: TGTGCCAGCAGCTTAGCAAGGAGTCCGAACTATGGCTACGCCTTC

v_call: TRBV6-1
clone_size: few
j_call: TRBJ2-1
d_call: .
cdr3_aa: CASGPRLYNEQFF
cdr3_nt: TGTGCCAGCGGTCCTAGATTATACAATGAGCAGTTCTTC

v_call: TRBV28
clone_size: .
j_call: TRBJ2-2
d_call: TRBD2
cdr3_aa: CASTSPGLVNTGELFF
cdr3_nt: TGTGCCAGCACATCCCCCGGACTAGTGAACACCGGGGAGCTGTTTTTT